The 8 T cell receptor beta chains below all came from one sample that was sequenced in a study of blood T cells in healthy people across ages. Using a J-beta primer mix together with a sample-barcoded 5' primer, a second PCR was run for about 7 to 12 cycles. MiXCR, run by TCRdb on the 5' RACE reads, gives a single entry per CDR3 protein. Among about 930,000 distinct CDR3 sequences listed, around 29% were seen once. In addition, the sample was reused for a study of T cells of mothers and their children.

The sample was blood. All receptors derive from a woman aged 40 to 50 in good health.

The sample holds many counts of this clonotype. This chain joins TRBV6-6 and TRBJ1-2, with 8 bases matching TRBD1. J lost 8 bases, V lost 5 bases, and 7 bases had no gene match. This CDR3 is built from 13 residues. Germline CDR1 MNHNY, CDR2 SVGAGI (reference sequence). In DNA form, the CDR3 reads TGTGCCAGCAGTCAATGGACAGGGCAAGGCTACACCTTC. Protein product: CASSQWTGQGYTF.

This clonotype was seen many times. The chain combines TRBV15 with TRBJ2-6; 12 positions agree with TRBD2. With V trimmed by 3 bases and J by 4 bases, 7 bases remained unmatched. CDR1 is LNHNV and CDR2 is YYDKDF in the germline V gene (reference sequence). This CDR3 region has 18 residues. CDR3 in amino acids: CATSRTSGGAGGANVLTF. The CDR3 region has the DNA TGTGCCACCAGCAGGACTAGCGGGGGAGCAGGGGGGGCCAACGTCCTGACTTTC.

This clonotype was observed a few times. The chain employs TRBV2 and TRBJ2-7; D is undetermined. The length of the CDR3 is 13 residues. Looked up from germline, CDR1 is SNHLY and CDR2 is FYNNEI. V lost 4 bases to trimming and J lost 3 bases, with 10 bases between them. CDR3 loop: CASSGLKLYEQYF. The CDR3 DNA reads as TGTGCCAGCAGTGGGCTGAAACTCTACGAGCAGTACTTC.

The chain uses TRBV30 and TRBJ1-2, with a possible D match to TRBD1 (5 bases). CDR1 is GTSNPN and CDR2 is SVGIG in the germline V gene (reference sequence). This CDR3 has 19 residues. V gave up 4 bases and J gave up 3 bases, with 30 bases separating them. CDR3 in DNA: TGTGCCTGGATATTCAGGAGTAACGCGACAGCCCCATATGACTATGGCTACACCTTC. Translating gives CAWIFRSNATAPYDYGYTF.

Comments on this clonotype: A single base separates this from a much larger clone, so it may be a read error. V is TRBV2 and J is TRBJ2-1; TRBD2 might be the D (6 bases). The CDR3 is 12 amino acids. Per germline, CDR1 SNHLY and CDR2 FYNNEI. The CDR3 loop is CAGSRGYNEQFF. Written as DNA, the CDR3 is TGTGCCGGCAGTCGGGGGTACAATGAGCAGTTCTTC.

The chain carries TRBV12-3 or TRBV12-4 and TRBJ2-6, with TRBD2 matching 8 bases. V lost 0 bases, J lost 1 base, and 2 bases stayed unmatched. The CDR3 loop spans 17 amino acids. CDR3 DNA: TGTGCCAGCAGTTTAGCGGCTAGCGGGTCTGGGGCCAACGTCCTGACTTTC. It yields the protein CASSLAASGSGANVLTF.

The gene calls are TRBV20-1 and TRBJ2-7, with 8 positions matching TRBD2. Per germline, CDR1 DFQATT and CDR2 SNEGSKA (reference sequence). The CDR3 length is 15 residues. V lost 0 bases to trimming and J lost 2 bases; unmatched junction nucleotides: 6. The CDR3 protein is CSARDPSGSPYEQYF. The DNA for the CDR3 is TGCAGTGCTAGAGATCCTAGCGGGTCCCCCTACGAGCAGTACTTC.

This clonotype occurred a few times. CDR3 in DNA: TGCAGTGCTAGAGATGTCAGCGGGGGGGCCGCTGAGCAGTTCTTC. Its translation: CSARDVSGGAAEQFF. The V gene is TRBV20-1, the J gene TRBJ2-1; the match to TRBD2 covers 10 bases. J lost 9 bases, V lost 0 bases, and 8 bases had no gene match. This CDR3 spans 15 amino acids. Germline V gene lookup returns CDR1 DFQATT and CDR2 SNEGSKA (reference sequence).